This T cell receptor (beta chain) was captured by sequencing in a study of blood T cell repertoires in COVID-19. Here immunoSEQ multiplex PCR was the method, and the copy in TCRdb shows in-frame clones only, minus some. Among tens of thousands of clones listed, 89% were seen once. The clonotype comes from a woman between 45 and 65 years old with active COVID-19. The sample taken for sequencing was peripheral blood.

The CDR3 DNA reads as TGTGCCAGCAGCCAAAGCGGGGGATCCACTGAAGCTTTCTTT. Its translation is CASSQSGGSTEAFF. V usage is TRBV3-1 (or the pseudogene TRBV3-2) and J usage is TRBJ1-1; TRBD1 might be the D (5 bases). Per germline, CDR1 LGHDT and CDR2 YNNKEL (reference sequence). This CDR3 contains 14 residues. Trimming shortened V by 2 bases and J by 4 bases, and 11 bases separated the two germline ends.